Below, 22 T cell receptor beta chains from the same sample are listed, as sequenced in a study of human T cells and chemical hapten exposure. Time point: pre-sensitization, week 0. Noted treatment: therapeutic diphenylcyclopropenone sensitization with weekly scalp DPC. RNA extraction used unfractionated whole blood as the source of total RNA. One entry per CDR3 protein, called by TCRdb with MiXCR from the RACE reads. The sample shows 35,000 to 40,000 distinct CDR3 sequences, 12% of them seen only once. The sample in question was whole blood, obtained in connection with sensitization to the hapten diphenylcyclopropenone (DPC). These receptors were obtained from a woman between 40 and 50 years old with alopecia areata. Some clones in this sample may be carry-over from other donors' samples.

A few counts support this clonotype. V and J are TRBV14 and TRBJ2-7; TRBD2 might be the D (6 bases). V lost 0 bases, J lost 5 bases, and 17 bases lay in between. CDR3 size: 16 residues. The germline gives CDR1 SGHDN, CDR2 FVKESK. CDR3 in DNA: TGTGCCAGCAGCCAAGAGGTGCAAGGTTGGGGGGACGAGCAGTACTTC. Protein: CASSQEVQGWGDEQYF.

V usage is TRBV27 and J usage is TRBJ2-2; D is perhaps TRBD1 or TRBD2 (5 bases each). V lost 0 bases and J lost 7, with 18 bases in between. This CDR3 is 17 amino acids long. CDR1 MNHEY and CDR2 SMNVEV come from the germline V gene (reference sequence). CDR3 in DNA: TGTGCCAGCAGTTTATCGATCTGGGGGACGGGCAGCGGGGAGCTGTTTTTT. Translation gives CASSLSIWGTGSGELFF.

The rearrangement links TRBV6-5 to TRBJ2-2; 9 bases map to TRBD1. V trimming: 5 bases; J trimming: 6 bases; junction bases outside the gene matches: 10. The CDR3 totals 16 residues. Germline V gene lookup returns CDR1 MNHEY and CDR2 SVGAGI. The CDR3, as DNA: TGTGCCAGCAGTCCCTCCGGGACAGGGCACGCCGGGGAGCTGTTTTTT. This encodes CASSPSGTGHAGELFF.

This clonotype was recorded at least ten times. The chain recombines TRBV20-1 with TRBJ2-3, with TRBD2 matching over 7 bases. The V segment lost 0 bases and the J segment 0 bases; nucleotides outside the gene matches: 6. Germline CDR1 reads DFQATT; CDR2 reads SNEGSKA (reference sequence). The CDR3 is 16 residues long. CDR3 nucleotide sequence: TGCAGTGCTAGAGAGTTCGGCGGGGGTAGCACAGATACGCAGTATTTT. It yields the protein CSAREFGGGSTDTQYF.

The chain combines TRBV7-6 with TRBJ2-2, with D tentatively TRBD2 (6 bases). Per the germline V gene, CDR1 is SGHVS and CDR2 is FNYEAQ. There are 11 residues in the CDR3. The V gene lost 10 bases and the J gene lost 7 bases, with 10 bases spanning the gap. In DNA, the CDR3 is TGTGCCATAAGTAGCGGCGGGGAGCTGTTTTTT. Translating gives CAISSGGELFF.

This clonotype is medium-sized. This chain links TRBV2 with TRBJ2-1; 7 positions agree with TRBD2. Germline CDR1 reads SNHLY; CDR2 reads FYNNEI. With V trimmed by 1 base and J by 3 bases, 3 bases remained unmatched. The CDR3 sequence is 15 residues long. CDR3 DNA: TGTGCCAGCAGTGAAGGGACTAGTCACTACAATGAGCAGTTCTTC. The encoded protein is CASSEGTSHYNEQFF.

This clonotype showed up just a few times. V and J are TRBV19 and TRBJ1-2; a weak D match, TRBD1 (5 bases). The V gene lost 3 bases and the J gene lost 0 bases, with 8 bases spanning the gap. Germline V gene lookup returns CDR1 LNHDA and CDR2 SQIVND (reference sequence). The CDR3 is 14 amino acids. CDR3 protein: CASSIWGANYGYTF. The DNA of the CDR3 is TGTGCCAGTAGTATTTGGGGCGCTAACTATGGCTACACCTTC.

This clonotype has a count of ten or more. The chain recombines TRBV20-1 with TRBJ1-6, with 7 nucleotides matching TRBD1. This CDR3 region has 16 residues. From germline, CDR1 is DFQATT and CDR2 SNEGSKA (reference sequence). V dropped 3 bases and J dropped 3; count of bases not matched to a gene: 8. In nucleotides, the CDR3 is TGCAGTGCTAGGCGAGGAGGGACAGTCTATAATTCACCCCTCCACTTT. As protein: CSARRGGTVYNSPLHF.

There are many counts of this clonotype. The chain combines TRBV10-3 with TRBJ1-2, with a weak D call TRBD1 (5 bases). Trimming shortened V by 0 bases and J by 4 bases, and 18 bases separated the two germline ends. Germline CDR1 reads ENHRY; CDR2 reads SYGVKD. CDR3 size: 17 residues. CDR3 nucleotide sequence: TGTGCCATCAGTGAGTCGCAACAGGCCCTGGAGGGCTATGGCTACACCTTC. Translation gives CAISESQQALEGYGYTF.

This clonotype was picked up many times. The V gene is TRBV11-2, the J gene TRBJ2-7; tentatively, D is TRBD1 (6 bases). V was cut by 9 bases and J by 6 bases, with 12 bases left in between. The germline gives CDR1 SGHAT, CDR2 FQNNGV. The CDR3 totals 11 residues. The CDR3 loop reads CARGAAGEQYF. The CDR3, as DNA: TGTGCCAGGGGGGCCGCGGGCGAGCAGTACTTC.

This clonotype turned up a few times. V usage is TRBV12-5 and J usage is TRBJ1-5, with 8 bases fitting TRBD1. V shed 5 bases and J 0 bases; nucleotides not matched to a gene: 6. This CDR3 contains 16 residues. CDR1 is LGHNT, CDR2 FRNRAP, per germline. CDR3 coding DNA: TGTGCTAGTGGTCCCGGACAGGGAGATAGCAATCAGCCCCAGCATTTT. Its translation is CASGPGQGDSNQPQHF.

Only a few counts were recorded for this clonotype. The germline gene is not matched at one end of the junction; a read error may be the cause. This chain links TRBV28 with TRBJ2-3; TRBD1 agrees at 7 bases. This CDR3 contains 16 residues. Germline V gene data show CDR1 as MDHEN and CDR2 as SYDVKM. This CDR3 reads CASRFGQVVSRDTQYF. CDR3 sequence (DNA): TGTGCCAGCAGGTTCGGACAGGTAGTGAGCAGAGATACGCAGTATTTT.

This chain connects TRBV4-2 to TRBJ1-3, with D unclear. The CDR3 loop spans 16 amino acids. The ends were cut back, 0 bases at V and 4 bases at J, with 13 bases in the middle. Germline V gives CDR1 LGHNA, CDR2 YNFKEQ. The CDR3 region has the DNA TGTGCCAGCAGCCAAGAGGAGGGTTTCAGCGGAAACACCATATATTTT. This sequence encodes CASSQEEGFSGNTIYF.

This clonotype was picked up a small number of times. The J gene is TRBJ1-2, the V gene TRBV6-6; no reliable D call. Trimming shortened V by 6 bases and J by 6 bases, and 14 bases separated the two germline ends. The CDR3 runs 13 residues. CDR1 and CDR2 from the germline V gene are MNHNY and SVGAGI (reference sequence). The CDR3 nucleotides are TGTGCCAGCAGACCCCCTGGACGAGATGGCTACACCTTC. It is translated as CASRPPGRDGYTF.

This clonotype was counted many times. The rearrangement joins TRBV7-9 to TRBJ2-7, with 9 bases matching TRBD2. J gave up 4 bases and V 4 bases, and 8 bases lay outside the gene matches. The CDR3 has 15 amino acids. Germline CDR1 is SEHNR and CDR2 is FQNEAQ (reference sequence). CDR3 DNA sequence: TGTGCCAGCAGCTCGATGACTAGCGGCCTTTACGAGCAGTACTTC. It is translated as CASSSMTSGLYEQYF. The full variable domain, in which reference TRBV7-9 and TRBJ2-7 provide the parts outside the CDR3, is DTGVSQNPRHKITKRGQNVTFRCDPISEHNRLYWYRQTLGQGPEFLTYFQNEAQLEKSRLLSDRFSAERPKGSFSTLEIQRTEQGDSAMYLCASSSMTSGLYEQYFGPGTRLTVT.

There are a few counts of this clonotype. The chain combines TRBV29-1 with TRBJ1-1, with 7 bases matching TRBD1. After removal of 3 bases from V and 11 bases from J, the junction contained 12 bases not matched to a gene. The length of the CDR3 is 13 residues. CDR1 and CDR2 from the germline V gene are SQVTM and ANQGSEA. The CDR3: CSVETTGREKAFF. The CDR3 DNA reads TGCAGCGTTGAGACGACAGGGCGGGAGAAGGCTTTCTTT.

V and J are TRBV7-3 and TRBJ2-2, with a possible D match to TRBD1 (6 bases). Trimming took off 1 base at V and 6 bases at J, with 15 bases between the two ends. Germline V gene sequence: CDR1 SGHTA, CDR2 FQGTGA. The CDR3 length is 16 residues. The chain's CDR3 is CASSLIEARGAGELFF. Here the CDR3 DNA reads TGTGCCAGCAGCTTAATTGAGGCCAGGGGCGCCGGGGAGCTGTTTTTT.

There are many counts of this clonotype. The rearrangement joins TRBV28 to TRBJ2-2, with D tentatively TRBD1 (5 bases). CDR1 and CDR2 from the germline V gene are MDHEN and SYDVKM. V lost 11 bases to trimming and J lost 2 bases, with 9 bases between them. The CDR3 has 12 amino acids. As DNA, the CDR3 is TGTGCCGGGCAGGGAAACACCGGGGAGCTGTTTTTT. This encodes CAGQGNTGELFF. Supplemented by reference TRBV28 and TRBJ2-2, the full variable domain reads DVKVTQSSRYLVKRTGEKVFLECVQDMDHENMFWYRQDPGLGLRLIYFSYDVKMKEKGDIPEGYSVSREKKERFSLILESASTNQTSMYLCAGQGNTGELFFGEGSRLTVL.

The chain has TRBV6-6 and TRBJ1-4; 11 bases agree with TRBD1. Trimming took 2 bases from V and 11 from J; bases not matched to a gene: 4. CDR1 and CDR2 from the germline V gene are MNHNY and SVGAGI (reference sequence). This CDR3 is built from 14 residues. CDR3 protein: CASSYGDRGVKLFF. The CDR3 DNA reads as TGTGCCAGCAGTTACGGGGACAGGGGGGTGAAACTGTTTTTT.

This clonotype was found a few times. This sequence joins TRBV29-1 and TRBJ2-7; D gene unclear. Germline-derived CDR1 and CDR2 are SQVTM and ANQGSEA. This CDR3 spans 12 amino acids. V was trimmed by 4 bases and J by 0 bases, leaving 7 bases between them. The CDR3 nucleotides read TGCAGCGTTGGGGTCAACTCCTACGAGCAGTACTTC. It is translated as CSVGVNSYEQYF.

A word on this clonotype: The missing conserved phenylalanine or tryptophan at the end of this CDR3 makes a read error likely. In nucleotides, the CDR3 is TGTGCCACCTCAGGGAGGTGGCCGTGGGAGCAGTACATC. Encoded protein: CATSGRWPWEQYI. V and J are TRBV7-2 and TRBJ2-7; D may be TRBD2 (6 bases). Germline values: CDR1 SGHTA, CDR2 FQGNSA. Trimming pared 10 bases from V and 7 bases from J, leaving 20 bases between. The CDR3 has 13 residues.

This clonotype was observed a few times. The chain couples TRBV6-2 or TRBV6-3 to TRBJ1-1, with TRBD1 matching over 8 bases. This CDR3 region has 18 residues. V dropped 5 bases and J dropped 0; count of bases not matched to a gene: 14. Germline V gene data show CDR1 as MNHEY and CDR2 as SVGEGT. The DNA of the CDR3 is TGTGCCAGCAGTCACGTCGTTGGGGACAGGAATCTGAACACTGAAGCTTTCTTT. Amino acid sequence: CASSHVVGDRNLNTEAFF.